The 27 T cell receptor beta chains given below trace back to one sample, sequenced in a study of blood T cells in healthy people across ages. A J-beta primer mix and a sample-barcoded 5' primer were used in a second PCR of roughly 7 to 12 cycles. TCRdb reanalysed the 5' RACE reads using MiXCR and keeps one entry per CDR3 protein. The data show around 1,900,000 distinct CDR3 sequences, with 35% to 50% seen just once and around 23% held by the top ten. The sample taken for sequencing was blood. These receptor sequences come from a human donor in good health.

V is TRBV20-1 and J is TRBJ2-3; 9 bases line up with TRBD2. Unmatched junction bases numbered 6, after V lost 0 bases and J lost 2 bases. There are 16 residues in the CDR3. Germline loops: CDR1 DFQATT, CDR2 SNEGSKA (reference sequence). The CDR3 nucleotides are TGCAGTGCTAGAGATACGGCGGGGGGGCCCACAGATACGCAGTATTTT. Its protein is CSARDTAGGPTDTQYF.

This chain uses TRBV19 with TRBJ1-1; D might be TRBD1 (6 bases). The CDR3 length is 14 residues. The germline V gene has CDR1 LNHDA and CDR2 SQIVND (reference sequence). The V end was cut by 10 bases, the J end by 5 bases, with 20 bases between. The CDR3 DNA follows: TGTGCCACCTTCGGGGGGGCCCGGTTTACTGAAGCTTTCTTT. It yields the protein CATFGGARFTEAFF.

This clonotype was seen repeatedly, ten times or more. This chain joins TRBV6-2 or TRBV6-3 and TRBJ2-1; D might be TRBD1 (5 bases). Germline CDR1 is MNHEY and CDR2 is SVGEGT. The CDR3 covers 14 residues. Deletions cut 0 bases from V and 10 bases from J, with 13 bases between. DNA of the CDR3: TGTGCCAGCAGTTACTCGACCGACAGACAAGAGCAGTTCTTC. Amino acid sequence: CASSYSTDRQEQFF.

This chain links TRBV10-3 with TRBJ1-2; possibly TRBD1 for D (6 bases). The germline gives CDR1 ENHRY, CDR2 SYGVKD. The CDR3 has 13 residues. Trimming shortened V by 6 bases and J by 7 bases, and 15 bases separated the two germline ends. CDR3 nucleotide sequence: TGTGCCATCAGCCCCTCAGGGGAGCGTGGCTACACCTTC. Its translation is CAISPSGERGYTF.

The rearrangement uses TRBV12-3 or TRBV12-4 and TRBJ1-1; D not resolved. The CDR3 consists of 14 residues. Trimming removed 6 bases from V and 2 bases from J, with 13 bases in between. The CDR3 here is CASRFNVPNTEAFF. As DNA, the CDR3 is TGTGCCAGCAGATTCAATGTCCCAAACACTGAAGCTTTCTTT.

V is TRBV13 and J is TRBJ2-5; a possible D gene is TRBD2 (7 bases). The CDR3 runs 15 residues. The germline gives CDR1 PRHDT, CDR2 FYEKMQ (reference sequence). The germline V and J ends were trimmed by 6 bases and 5 bases, with 19 bases remaining between them. The CDR3 DNA reads as TGTGCCAGCAGTCCGTTGGGGGGGGGCTCGGAGACCCAGTACTTC. This encodes CASSPLGGGSETQYF. Together with reference TRBV13 and TRBJ2-5, the CDR3 gives the full variable domain: AAGVIQSPRHLIKEKRETATLKCYPIPRHDTVYWYQQGPGQDPQFLISFYEKMQSDKGSIPDRFSAQQFSDYHSELNMSSLELGDSALYFCASSPLGGGSETQYFGPGTRLLVL.

This clonotype has more than one count but fewer than ten. The V and J genes are TRBV3-1 and TRBJ1-2; D unresolved. CDR3 length: 15 amino acids. Germline CDR1 is LGHDT and CDR2 is YNNKEL (reference sequence). Trimming left V 1 base short and J 0 bases short, with 9 bases between. The CDR3 DNA follows: TGTGCCAGCAGCCAAGCGGGGAGAACTAACTATGGCTACACCTTC. Translation: CASSQAGRTNYGYTF.

This clonotype has only a few counts. The chain joins TRBV7-3 to TRBJ2-3; either TRBD1 or TRBD2 may supply D (5 bases each). The germline CDR1 and CDR2 sequences are SGHTA and FQGTGA. V was trimmed by 5 bases and J by 0 bases, leaving 12 bases between them. There are 15 residues in the CDR3. The CDR3 protein is CASSNTGASTDTQYF. DNA of the CDR3: TGTGCCAGCAGCAATACCGGGGCTAGCACAGATACGCAGTATTTT.

The chain uses TRBV29-1 and TRBJ2-3; 11 bases match TRBD2. Germline loops: CDR1 SQVTM, CDR2 ANQGSEA. The ends lost 8 bases at V and 2 bases at J; junction bases unmatched: 12. The CDR3 runs 16 residues. The CDR3 loop is CSISGGVSQNTDTQYF. DNA for the CDR3: TGCAGCATTAGCGGGGGGGTGTCTCAGAACACAGATACGCAGTATTTT.

This clonotype was counted a few times. This sequence joins TRBV29-1 and TRBJ1-1; unclear D gene. With 0 bases removed from V and 5 bases from J, the gap between germline ends came to 7 bases. CDR1 is SQVTM and CDR2 is ANQGSEA in the germline V gene. The CDR3 sequence is 12 residues long. The CDR3 is CSVEDWRTEAFF. The CDR3 DNA sequence: TGCAGCGTTGAAGATTGGAGGACTGAAGCTTTCTTT.

This clonotype was recorded a few times. The chain employs TRBV6-6 and TRBJ2-1; D might be TRBD1 or TRBD2, each matching 6 bases. This CDR3 is built from 17 residues. V lost 3 bases and J 7 bases, leaving 22 bases between the germline ends. The germline gives CDR1 MNHNY, CDR2 SVGAGI (reference sequence). The CDR3 spells CASSYSSGAGVVNEQFF. The DNA of the CDR3 is TGTGCCAGCAGTTATTCGTCGGGGGCAGGGGTGGTAAATGAGCAGTTCTTC.

V usage is TRBV19 and J usage is TRBJ2-7, with 10 positions matching TRBD1. Germline values: CDR1 LNHDA, CDR2 SQIVND (reference sequence). After removal of 7 bases from V and 6 bases from J, the junction contained 12 bases not matched to a gene. The CDR3 is made up of 15 amino acids. CDR3 in amino acids: CASTIGRTGGSEQYF. CDR3 sequence (DNA): TGTGCCAGTACCATCGGTCGGACAGGGGGGTCCGAGCAGTACTTC.

This clonotype showed up just a few times. This chain connects TRBV4-2 to TRBJ2-6; 9 bases are a match to TRBD1. Germline values: CDR1 LGHNA, CDR2 YNFKEQ. Trimming at V came to 0 bases and at J to 0 bases, leaving 6 bases not matched to a gene. The CDR3 has 19 amino acids. The CDR3, as DNA: TGTGCCAGCAGCCAAGATGGGACAGGGTGGAGCTCTGGGGCCAACGTCCTGACTTTC. Amino acids: CASSQDGTGWSSGANVLTF.

The chain links TRBV6-2 or TRBV6-3 to TRBJ2-3; D gene unclear. V lost 0 bases, J lost 2 bases, and 9 bases lay in between. Germline assignment: CDR1 MNHEY and CDR2 SVGEGT. This CDR3 has 15 amino acids. The CDR3 is CASSYSMPFTDTQYF. The CDR3 bases are TGTGCCAGCAGTTACTCGATGCCTTTCACAGATACGCAGTATTTT.

V and J are TRBV6-5 and TRBJ1-2, with 7 bases lining up with TRBD1. CDR3 length equals 11 residues. J lost 7 bases, V lost 10 bases, and 6 bases had no gene match. Germline lookup yields CDR1 MNHEY and CDR2 SVGAGI. The DNA of the CDR3 is TGTGCCACCGAGACAGGGACTGGCTACACCTTC. It translates to CATETGTGYTF.

This clonotype was seen only a few times. The gene calls are TRBV2 and TRBJ1-2, with unresolved D. Trimming pared 6 bases from V and 7 bases from J, leaving 15 bases between. The CDR3 runs to 13 residues. From germline, CDR1 is SNHLY and CDR2 FYNNEI. The chain's CDR3 is CASRLREGGGYTF. CDR3 in DNA: TGTGCCAGCAGGCTCAGAGAGGGCGGTGGCTACACCTTC.

The chain uses TRBV6-6 and TRBJ2-7, with 7 bases that match TRBD1. The last part of the DNA fits TRBJ2-5 better; the J call may be wrong. The germline CDR1 and CDR2 sequences are MNHNY and SVGAGI (reference sequence). This CDR3 contains 14 residues. CDR3 bases: TGTGCCAGCAGTTACTTAGACAGGGATAAGACCCAGTACTTC. As protein: CASSYLDRDKTQYF.

This clonotype came up a few times. The V gene is TRBV5-6, the J gene TRBJ2-1; weak D call: TRBD2 (6 bases). CDR3 length: 14 amino acids. Looked up from germline, CDR1 is SGHDT and CDR2 is YYEEEE. The V end lost 5 bases, the J end lost 9 bases, and 18 bases lay between the germline ends. This CDR3 reads CASRSEGRVGEQFF. CDR3 coding DNA: TGTGCCAGCAGATCGGAGGGTAGGGTAGGTGAGCAGTTCTTC.

The chain combines TRBV29-1 with TRBJ2-7; TRBD2 is a possible D gene (5 bases). CDR1 is SQVTM, CDR2 ANQGSEA, per germline. CDR3 length: 13 amino acids. Trimming pared 4 bases from V and 7 bases from J, leaving 17 bases between. CDR3 region: CSVAVLTTTEQYF. CDR3 nucleotide sequence: TGCAGCGTTGCCGTATTGACTACCACGGAGCAGTACTTC.

This clonotype occurred a few times. V gene TRBV29-1 combines with J gene TRBJ1-2, with D uncertain. This CDR3 has 9 residues. Germline loops: CDR1 SQVTM, CDR2 ANQGSEA. V lost 8 bases, J lost 3 bases, and 4 bases lay in between. CDR3 amino acids: CSTDYGYTF. For the CDR3, the DNA is TGCAGCACGGACTATGGCTACACCTTC.

The J gene is TRBJ1-6, the V gene TRBV14, with 7 bases matching TRBD1. The V and J ends lost 3 bases and 5 bases, in that order; junction bases with no gene match: 7. This CDR3 contains 16 residues. CDR1 SGHDN and CDR2 FVKESK come from the germline V gene. CDR3 region: CASSHLTTGNNSPLHF. CDR3 in DNA: TGTGCCAGCAGCCACCTGACGACAGGGAATAATTCACCCCTCCACTTT.

This clonotype showed up just a few times. The chain combines TRBV29-1 with TRBJ2-7; D is possibly TRBD1 or TRBD2 (6 bases each). The V gene lost 4 bases and the J gene lost 3 bases, with 13 bases spanning the gap. The CDR3 totals 13 residues. From germline, CDR1 is SQVTM and CDR2 ANQGSEA. The CDR3 reads CSVATGAIYEQYF. The CDR3 nucleotides read TGCAGCGTTGCGACGGGGGCAATCTACGAGCAGTACTTC.

This rearrangement joins TRBV27 to TRBJ2-5; 9 positions agree with TRBD2. The CDR3 sequence is 15 residues long. The V gene's germline CDR1 is MNHEY and CDR2 SMNVEV (reference sequence). The trim removed 1 base at V and 4 bases at J, leaving 4 bases unmatched. CDR3 sequence reads: CASSLFGTSLETQYF. DNA for the CDR3: TGTGCCAGCAGTTTATTCGGGACTAGCTTAGAGACCCAGTACTTC.

This clonotype was detected only a few times. The J gene is TRBJ2-7, the V gene TRBV4-1; D remains ambiguous. The V gene's germline CDR1 is MGHRA and CDR2 YSYEKL. Trimming stripped 1 base from V and 4 bases from J, with 8 bases between. The CDR3 covers 13 residues. CDR3 nucleotides: TGCGCCAGCAGCCAAGCTCCGTGGTACGAGCAGTACTTC. The encoded protein is CASSQAPWYEQYF.

For this clonotype: One end of the junction is discordant with germline, which a read error may explain. The chain combines TRBV29-1 with TRBJ2-5; unclear D gene. The J call may be incorrect, as the DNA end agrees better with TRBJ2-7. The CDR3 totals 11 residues. The germline gives CDR1 SQVTM, CDR2 ANQGSEA. CDR3 nucleotides: TGCGGCGTTATCCACAGCTACGAGCAGTACTTC. This codes for CGVIHSYEQYF.

This clonotype has more than one count but fewer than ten. The rearrangement joins TRBV27 to TRBJ1-3, with TRBD1 as a possible D gene (6 bases). CDR3 length equals 13 residues. The V end lost 8 bases, the J end lost 2 bases, and 10 bases lay between the germline ends. Per the germline V gene, CDR1 is MNHEY and CDR2 is SMNVEV (reference sequence). The CDR3 sequence: CASSRGTGNTIYF. In DNA form, the CDR3 reads TGTGCCAGCTCTAGGGGGACTGGAAACACCATATATTTT.

The genes are TRBV4-3 and TRBJ2-7; possibly TRBD1 or TRBD2 for D (5 bases each). The CDR3 is made up of 15 amino acids. In germline, CDR1 is LGHNA, CDR2 YSLEER. V lost 5 bases and J lost 4, with 18 bases in between. This chain's CDR3 is CASSYFGGPLYEQYF. Here the CDR3 DNA reads TGCGCCAGCAGCTACTTTGGGGGTCCACTTTACGAGCAGTACTTC.